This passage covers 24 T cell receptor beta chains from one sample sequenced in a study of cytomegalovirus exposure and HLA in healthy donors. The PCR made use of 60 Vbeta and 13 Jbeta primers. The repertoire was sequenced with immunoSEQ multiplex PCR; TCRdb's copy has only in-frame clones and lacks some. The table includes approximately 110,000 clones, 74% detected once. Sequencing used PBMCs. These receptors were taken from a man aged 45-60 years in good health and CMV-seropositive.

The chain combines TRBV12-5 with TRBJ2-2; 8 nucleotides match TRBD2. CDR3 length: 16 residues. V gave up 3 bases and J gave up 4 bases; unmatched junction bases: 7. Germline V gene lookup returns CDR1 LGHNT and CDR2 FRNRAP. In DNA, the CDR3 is TGTGCTAGTGGTTTAAAGGCGGGAGGACTCACCGGGGAGCTGTTTTTT. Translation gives CASGLKAGGLTGELFF.

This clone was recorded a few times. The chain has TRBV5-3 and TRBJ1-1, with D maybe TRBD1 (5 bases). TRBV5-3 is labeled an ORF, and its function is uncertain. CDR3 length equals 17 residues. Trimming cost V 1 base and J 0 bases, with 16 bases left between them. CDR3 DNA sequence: TGTGCCAGAAGCTTGAGGCGACAGCCAATAATGAACACTGAAGCTTTCTTT. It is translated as CARSLRRQPIMNTEAFF.

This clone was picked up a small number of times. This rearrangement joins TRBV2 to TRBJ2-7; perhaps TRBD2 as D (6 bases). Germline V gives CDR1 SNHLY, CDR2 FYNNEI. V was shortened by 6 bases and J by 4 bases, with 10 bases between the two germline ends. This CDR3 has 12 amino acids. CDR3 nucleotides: TGTGCCAGCAGGGTGGGGAGGTACGAGCAGTACTTC. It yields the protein CASRVGRYEQYF. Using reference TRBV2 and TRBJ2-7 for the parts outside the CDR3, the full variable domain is EPEVTQTPSHQVTQMGQEVILRCVPISNHLYFYWYRQILGQKVEFLVSFYNNEISEKSEIFDDQFSVERPDGSNFTLKIRSTKLEDSAMYFCASRVGRYEQYFGPGTRLTVT.

In DNA form, the CDR3 reads TGTGCTAGTGGTTTGCCACCCCGGGGGGGAAGGACTGAAGCTTTCTTT. Amino acid sequence: CASGLPPRGGRTEAFF. The J gene is TRBJ1-1, the V gene TRBV12-5, with a weak D call TRBD1 (5 bases). Germline V gives CDR1 LGHNT, CDR2 FRNRAP. The CDR3 runs to 16 residues. V was cut by 2 bases and J by 5 bases, with 18 bases left in between.

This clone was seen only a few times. CDR3 region: CASANLQGEAFF. The CDR3 nucleotides are TGTGCCAGCGCGAATCTACAGGGAGAAGCTTTCTTT. The rearrangement uses TRBV6-6 and TRBJ1-1, with D possibly TRBD1 on 6 matching bases. V lost 8 bases and J lost 8, with 15 bases in between. Germline V gives CDR1 MNHNY, CDR2 SVGAGI (reference sequence). This CDR3 has 12 residues.

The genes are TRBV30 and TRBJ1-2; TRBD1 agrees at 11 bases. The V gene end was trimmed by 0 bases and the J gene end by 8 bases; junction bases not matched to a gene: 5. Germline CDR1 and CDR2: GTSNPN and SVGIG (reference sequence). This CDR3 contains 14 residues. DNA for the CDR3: TGTGCCTGGAGTGTGGACAGGGGGCAACGGGGCTACACCTTC. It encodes CAWSVDRGQRGYTF.

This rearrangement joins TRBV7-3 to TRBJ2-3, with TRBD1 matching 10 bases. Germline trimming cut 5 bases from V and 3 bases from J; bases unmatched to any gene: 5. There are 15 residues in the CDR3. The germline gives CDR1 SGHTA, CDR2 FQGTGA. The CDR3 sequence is CASSRQGAGTDTQYF. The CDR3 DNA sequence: TGTGCCAGCAGCCGACAGGGGGCCGGGACAGATACGCAGTATTTT. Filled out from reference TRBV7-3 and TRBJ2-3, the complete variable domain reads GAGVSQTPSNKVTEKGKYVELRCDPISGHTALYWYRQSLGQGPEFLIYFQGTGAADDSGLPNDRFFAVRPEGSVSTLKIQRTERGDSAVYLCASSRQGAGTDTQYFGPGTRLTVL.

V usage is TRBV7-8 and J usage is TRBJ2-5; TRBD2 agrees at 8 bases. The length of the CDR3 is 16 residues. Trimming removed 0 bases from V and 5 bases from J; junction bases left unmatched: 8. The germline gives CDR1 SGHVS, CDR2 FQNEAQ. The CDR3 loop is CASSLADPSGWETQYF. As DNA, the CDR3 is TGTGCCAGCAGCTTAGCAGACCCTAGCGGGTGGGAGACCCAGTACTTC.

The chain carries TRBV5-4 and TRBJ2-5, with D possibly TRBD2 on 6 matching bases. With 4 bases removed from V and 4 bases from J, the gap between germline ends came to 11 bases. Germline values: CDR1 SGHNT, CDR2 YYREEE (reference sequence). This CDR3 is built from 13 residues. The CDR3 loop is CASSTGTPETQYF. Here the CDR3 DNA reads TGTGCCAGCAGCACCGGGACTCCAGAGACCCAGTACTTC. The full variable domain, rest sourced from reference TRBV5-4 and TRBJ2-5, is ETGVTQSPTHLIKTRGQQVTLRCSSQSGHNTVSWYQQALGQGPQFIFQYYREEENGRGNFPPRFSGLQFPNYSSELNVNALELDDSALYLCASSTGTPETQYFGPGTRLLVL.

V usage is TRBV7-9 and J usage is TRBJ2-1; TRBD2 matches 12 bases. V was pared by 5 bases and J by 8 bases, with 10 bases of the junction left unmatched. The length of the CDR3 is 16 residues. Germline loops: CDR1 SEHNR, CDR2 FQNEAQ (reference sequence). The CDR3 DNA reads TGTGCCAGCAGCCTACAACTAGCGGGAGGAGGAGATGAGCAGTTCTTC. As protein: CASSLQLAGGGDEQFF.

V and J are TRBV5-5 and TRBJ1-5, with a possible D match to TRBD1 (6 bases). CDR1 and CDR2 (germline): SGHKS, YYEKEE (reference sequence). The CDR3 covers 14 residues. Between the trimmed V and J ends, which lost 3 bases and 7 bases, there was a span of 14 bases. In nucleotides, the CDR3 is TGTGCCAGCAGCTCATATGCGACAGGACAGCCCCAGCATTTT. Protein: CASSSYATGQPQHF.

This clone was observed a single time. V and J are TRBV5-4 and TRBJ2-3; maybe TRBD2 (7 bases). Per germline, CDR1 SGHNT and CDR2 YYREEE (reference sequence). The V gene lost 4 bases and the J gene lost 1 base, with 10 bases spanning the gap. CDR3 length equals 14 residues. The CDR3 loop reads CASSRGGGTDTQYF. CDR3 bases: TGTGCCAGCAGCCGCGGGGGCGGCACAGATACGCAGTATTTT. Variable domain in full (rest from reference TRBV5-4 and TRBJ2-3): ETGVTQSPTHLIKTRGQQVTLRCSSQSGHNTVSWYQQALGQGPQFIFQYYREEENGRGNFPPRFSGLQFPNYSSELNVNALELDDSALYLCASSRGGGTDTQYFGPGTRLTVL.

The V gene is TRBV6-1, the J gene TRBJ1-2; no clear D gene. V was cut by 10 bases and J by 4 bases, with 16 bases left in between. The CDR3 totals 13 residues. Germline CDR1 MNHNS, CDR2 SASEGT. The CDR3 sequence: CATSMTAAYGYTF. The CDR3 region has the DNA TGTGCCACCTCAATGACCGCGGCCTATGGCTACACCTTC.

The CDR3 is CASSGQGLHTGELFF. The CDR3 bases are TGTGCCAGCTCAGGACAGGGGCTCCATACCGGGGAGCTGTTTTTT. This sequence joins TRBV18 and TRBJ2-2, with 9 bases fitting TRBD1. V lost 5 bases, J lost 5 bases, and 6 bases stayed unmatched. CDR3 size: 15 residues. Germline lookup yields CDR1 KGHSH and CDR2 LQKENI.

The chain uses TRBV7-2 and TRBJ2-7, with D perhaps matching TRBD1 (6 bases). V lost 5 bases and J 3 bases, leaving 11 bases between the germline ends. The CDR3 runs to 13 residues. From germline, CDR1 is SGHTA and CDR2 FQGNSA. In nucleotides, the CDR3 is TGTGCCAGCAGCCCCACGACAGGCTACGAGCAGTACTTC. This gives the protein CASSPTTGYEQYF.

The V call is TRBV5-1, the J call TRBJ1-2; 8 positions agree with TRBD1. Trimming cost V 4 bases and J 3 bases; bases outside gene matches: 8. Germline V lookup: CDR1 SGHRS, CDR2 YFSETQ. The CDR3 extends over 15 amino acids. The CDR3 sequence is CASSQTRGPDYGYTF. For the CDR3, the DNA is TGCGCCAGCAGCCAAACCAGGGGGCCGGACTATGGCTACACCTTC.

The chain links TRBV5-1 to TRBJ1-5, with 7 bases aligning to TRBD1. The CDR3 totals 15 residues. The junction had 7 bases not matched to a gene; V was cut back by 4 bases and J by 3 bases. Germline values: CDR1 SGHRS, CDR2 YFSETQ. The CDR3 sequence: CASSTGTDYNQPQHF. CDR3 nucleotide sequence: TGCGCCAGCAGCACCGGGACAGATTACAATCAGCCCCAGCATTTT.

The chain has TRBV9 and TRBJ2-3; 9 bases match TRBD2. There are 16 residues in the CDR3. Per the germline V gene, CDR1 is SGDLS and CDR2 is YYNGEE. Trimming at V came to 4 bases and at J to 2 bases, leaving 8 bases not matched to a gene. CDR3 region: CASSYSGGFFTDTQYF. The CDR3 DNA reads TGTGCCAGCAGCTACAGCGGGGGGTTTTTCACAGATACGCAGTATTTT. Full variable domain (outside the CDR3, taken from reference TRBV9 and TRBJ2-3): DSGVTQTPKHLITATGQRVTLRCSPRSGDLSVYWYQQSLDQGLQFLIQYYNGEERAKGNILERFSAQQFPDLHSELNLSSLELGDSALYFCASSYSGGFFTDTQYFGPGTRLTVL.

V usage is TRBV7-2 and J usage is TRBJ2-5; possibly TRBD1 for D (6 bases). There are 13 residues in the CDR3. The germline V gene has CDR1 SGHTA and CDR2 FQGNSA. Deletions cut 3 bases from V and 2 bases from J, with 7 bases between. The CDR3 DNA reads TGTGCCAGCAGCTTTGGACAGCAAGAGACCCAGTACTTC. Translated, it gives CASSFGQQETQYF.

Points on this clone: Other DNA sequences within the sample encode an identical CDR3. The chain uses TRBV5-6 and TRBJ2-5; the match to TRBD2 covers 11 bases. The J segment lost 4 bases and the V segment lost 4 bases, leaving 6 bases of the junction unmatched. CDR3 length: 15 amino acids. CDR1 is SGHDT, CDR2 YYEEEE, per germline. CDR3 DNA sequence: TGTGCCAGCAGCACCTTAGCGGGGGGGCGAGAGACCCAGTACTTC. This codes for CASSTLAGGRETQYF.

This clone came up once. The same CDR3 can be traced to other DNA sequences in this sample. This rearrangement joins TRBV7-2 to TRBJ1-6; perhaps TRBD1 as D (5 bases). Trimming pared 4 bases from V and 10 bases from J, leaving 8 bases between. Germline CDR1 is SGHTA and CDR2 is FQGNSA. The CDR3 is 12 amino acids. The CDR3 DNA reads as TGTGCCAGCAGCTGGGGGGGATCACCCCTCCACTTT. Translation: CASSWGGSPLHF.

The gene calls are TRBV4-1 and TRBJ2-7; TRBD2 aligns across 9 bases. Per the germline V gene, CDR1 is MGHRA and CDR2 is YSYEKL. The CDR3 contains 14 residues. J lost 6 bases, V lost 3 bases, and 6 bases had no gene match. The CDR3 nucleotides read TGCGCCAGCAGCCAGCGGGGGGGCCTCTTCGAGCAGTACTTC. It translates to CASSQRGGLFEQYF.

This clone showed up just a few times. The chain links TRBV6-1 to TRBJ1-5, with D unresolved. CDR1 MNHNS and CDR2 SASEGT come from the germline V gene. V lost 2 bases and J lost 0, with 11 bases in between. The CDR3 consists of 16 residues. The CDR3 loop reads CASSERPGDSNQPQHF. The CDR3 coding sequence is TGTGCCAGCAGTGAACGGCCCGGGGATAGCAATCAGCCCCAGCATTTT.

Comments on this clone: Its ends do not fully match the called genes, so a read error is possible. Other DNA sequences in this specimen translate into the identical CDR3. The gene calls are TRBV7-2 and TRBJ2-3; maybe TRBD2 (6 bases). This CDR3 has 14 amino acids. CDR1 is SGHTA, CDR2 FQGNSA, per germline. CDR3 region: CASSLVASGGGQYF. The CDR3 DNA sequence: TGCGCCAGCAGCTTAGTAGCGTCCGGGGGTGGGCAGTATTTT.